The 30 T cell receptor beta chains listed next were all sequenced from one sample in a study of CD8 T cells in ankylosing spondylitis. TCRdb analysed the 5' RACE reads with MiXCR anew, one entry per CDR3 protein. The sample lists some 250,000 distinct CDR3 sequences; approximately 11% were seen once. Sequencing used blood, either unsorted or a sorted T cell fraction (not recorded which). All receptors come from a male donor with ankylosing spondylitis or in good health (not recorded which).

This clonotype was detected ten times or more. V and J are TRBV29-1 and TRBJ2-3; 7 nucleotides line up with TRBD2. This CDR3 region has 15 residues. The germline CDR1 and CDR2 sequences are SQVTM and ANQGSEA. After removal of 6 bases from V and 6 bases from J, the junction contained 15 bases not matched to a gene. The CDR3, as DNA: TGCAGCGTCCCCCCTATTGGGGGGGGAGGGGATACGCAGTATTTT. Its protein product is CSVPPIGGGGDTQYF.

Note on this clonotype: One base away lies a much larger clone, so this may be a sequencing read error. The chain employs TRBV2 and TRBJ1-1; D perhaps matches TRBD1 (5 bases). The CDR3 is 13 residues long. The germline V gene has CDR1 SNHLY and CDR2 FYNNEI. The V gene lost 2 bases and the J gene lost 1 base, with 5 bases spanning the gap. The CDR3: CASSERGNTEAFF. The CDR3 DNA reads as TGTGCCAGCAGTGAAAGGGGGAACACTGAAGCTTTCTTT.

This rearrangement joins TRBV7-3 to TRBJ2-1, with D perhaps TRBD2 (7 bases). CDR3 length: 16 amino acids. In germline, CDR1 is SGHTA, CDR2 FQGTGA. Trimming shortened V by 2 bases and J by 1 base, and 12 bases separated the two germline ends. The CDR3 sequence is CASSLAGGASYNEQFF. As DNA, the CDR3 is TGTGCCAGCAGCTTAGCTGGGGGGGCATCCTACAATGAGCAGTTCTTC.

This clonotype was observed at least ten times. The chain has TRBV28 and TRBJ2-1; the match to TRBD1 covers 7 bases. The V and J ends lost 5 bases and 5 bases, in that order; junction bases with no gene match: 3. The CDR3 is 13 residues long. Germline CDR1 and CDR2: MDHEN and SYDVKM. The CDR3: CASSPDRNNEQFF. CDR3 nucleotide sequence: TGTGCCAGCAGTCCGGACAGGAACAATGAGCAGTTCTTC.

This clonotype was detected many times. The chain couples TRBV20-1 to TRBJ2-5, with TRBD2 matching over 7 bases. Germline V gene lookup returns CDR1 DFQATT and CDR2 SNEGSKA (reference sequence). The CDR3 loop spans 13 amino acids. The trim removed 8 bases at V and 2 bases at J, leaving 8 bases unmatched. CDR3 in amino acids: CSSTSGEQETQYF. CDR3 nucleotides: TGCAGTTCCACGAGCGGGGAACAAGAGACCCAGTACTTC.

The chain joins TRBV7-2 to TRBJ1-2; D gene uncertain. The CDR3 is 13 amino acids. Trimming took 6 bases from V and 2 from J, leaving 10 bases between them. Germline V gives CDR1 SGHTA, CDR2 FQGNSA. Here the CDR3 DNA reads TGTGCCAGCAGGCGGGGAAGGAACTATGGCTACACCTTC. Amino acid sequence: CASRRGRNYGYTF.

This clonotype has at least ten counts. The rearrangement joins TRBV5-1 to TRBJ1-2, with TRBD1 identical over 8 bases. This CDR3 region has 14 residues. The germline CDR1 and CDR2 sequences are SGHRS and YFSETQ. J was trimmed by 8 bases and V by 1 base; bases with no gene match: 7. CDR3 sequence: CASSLTTGANGYTF. The CDR3 DNA is TGCGCCAGCAGCTTGACGACAGGGGCTAACGGCTACACCTTC.

Points on this clonotype: This may come from a read error, since a much larger clone is one base off. V gene TRBV24-1 combines with J gene TRBJ2-7, with 7 bases aligning to TRBD2. Trimming cost V 3 bases and J 2 bases; bases outside gene matches: 6. The CDR3 contains 15 residues. Germline V gene sequence: CDR1 KGHDR, CDR2 SFDVKD. CDR3 coding DNA: TGTGCCACCAGTGATGGGTCTAGCGGAACCTACGAGCAGTACTTC. This codes for CATSDGSSGTYEQYF.

This clonotype was seen a handful of times. The chain carries TRBV11-2 and TRBJ2-3, with D hard to call. In germline, CDR1 is SGHAT, CDR2 FQNNGV. The CDR3 runs 11 residues. Trimming removed 6 bases from V and 7 bases from J, with 8 bases in between. DNA of the CDR3: TGTGCCAGCAGTCCCGTGAATACGCAGTATTTT. It encodes CASSPVNTQYF.

This clonotype showed up many times. This chain joins TRBV9 and TRBJ2-2; 8 nucleotides match TRBD1. V shed 2 bases and J 4 bases; nucleotides not matched to a gene: 4. CDR3 size: 15 residues. The germline gives CDR1 SGDLS, CDR2 YYNGEE. The CDR3 DNA is TGTGCCAGCAGCGTGGGACAGGACCCCACCGGGGAGCTGTTTTTT. It codes for CASSVGQDPTGELFF. The full variable domain, with the rest looked up from reference TRBV9 and TRBJ2-2, is DSGVTQTPKHLITATGQRVTLRCSPRSGDLSVYWYQQSLDQGLQFLIQYYNGEERAKGNILERFSAQQFPDLHSELNLSSLELGDSALYFCASSVGQDPTGELFFGEGSRLTVL.

This clonotype was picked up many times. V is TRBV6-4 and J is TRBJ1-1; 8 nucleotides match TRBD1. CDR3 length: 15 residues. The germline CDR1 and CDR2 sequences are MRHNA and SNTAGT. With 0 bases clipped from V and 3 bases from J, the junction kept 3 bases outside the gene matches. CDR3 sequence reads: CASSDSATGDTEAFF. CDR3 coding DNA: TGTGCCAGCAGTGACTCGGCGACAGGGGACACTGAAGCTTTCTTT.

The chain couples TRBV5-1 to TRBJ1-3; D uncertain. The CDR3 extends over 15 amino acids. CDR1 is SGHRS and CDR2 is YFSETQ in the germline V gene. Trimming took off 4 bases at V and 4 bases at J, with 15 bases between the two ends. The DNA for the CDR3 is TGCGCCAGCAGCCTGACATCCTTCCAGGGAAACACCATATATTTT. This translates into CASSLTSFQGNTIYF.

CDR3 DNA sequence: TGTGCCAGCACAGGACAGGGGGACGAGCAGTACTTC. Translating it yields CASTGQGDEQYF. V is TRBV12-3 or TRBV12-4 and J is TRBJ2-7; 10 bases are shared with TRBD1. J lost 5 bases, V lost 7 bases, and 2 bases had no gene match. The length of the CDR3 is 12 residues.

In regard to this clonotype: This may arise from a read error, as a much more abundant clone is one base away. V and J are TRBV7-8 and TRBJ2-1, with 7 positions matching TRBD2. Germline CDR1 SGHVS, CDR2 FQNEAQ. The CDR3 loop spans 14 amino acids. The DNA of the CDR3 is TGTGCCAGCAGTCCCAAGCGGGGCTTGGGTGAGCAGCTCTTC. The encoded protein is CASSPKRGLGEQLF.

This clonotype was observed at least ten times. CDR3 sequence reads: CSAREGGFQHNEQFF. The CDR3 region has the DNA TGCAGTGCTAGAGAGGGGGGATTTCAGCACAATGAGCAGTTCTTC. The rearrangement joins TRBV20-1 to TRBJ2-1, with D perhaps matching TRBD2 (6 bases). The V end was cut by 0 bases, the J end by 5 bases, with 14 bases between. The CDR3 runs 15 residues. From germline, CDR1 is DFQATT and CDR2 SNEGSKA (reference sequence).

V and J are TRBV5-1 and TRBJ2-1, with D hard to call. There are 16 residues in the CDR3. The germline V gene has CDR1 SGHRS and CDR2 YFSETQ. Trimming took 3 bases from V and 0 from J, leaving 13 bases between them. CDR3 nucleotide sequence: TGCGCCAGCAGCTCGCAGCTGTCAAGCTCCTACAATGAGCAGTTCTTC. This codes for CASSSQLSSSYNEQFF.

This clonotype appeared a few times. The chain carries TRBV3-1 and TRBJ1-2, with 10 bases that match TRBD1. In germline, CDR1 is LGHDT, CDR2 YNNKEL (reference sequence). The CDR3 consists of 14 residues. Trimming removed 3 bases from V and 8 bases from J; junction bases left unmatched: 6. The CDR3 sequence: CASSHGTGESGYTF. DNA of the CDR3: TGTGCCAGCAGCCATGGGACAGGGGAGAGCGGCTACACCTTC.

This clonotype was seen more than once but under ten times. The junction does not match germline at one end; this may be a read error. V usage is TRBV20-1 and J usage is TRBJ2-3; 12 nucleotides agree with TRBD2. Germline CDR1 reads DFQATT; CDR2 reads SNEGSKA (reference sequence). The CDR3 covers 17 residues. CDR3 amino acids: CCAIYKGTSGSTDTQYF. CDR3 bases: TGCTGTGCTATATACAAAGGGACTAGCGGGAGCACAGATACGCAGTATTTT.

This clonotype was counted many times. The chain uses TRBV25-1 and TRBJ1-6; the match to TRBD1 covers 7 bases. The CDR3 has 14 residues. Germline V CDR1 and CDR2: MGHDK, SYGVNS. Trimming removed 1 base from V and 9 bases from J; junction bases left unmatched: 3. In DNA, the CDR3 is TGTGCCAGCAGTGAATGGGGACAGCCTTCACCCCTCCACTTT. It specifies CASSEWGQPSPLHF.

This clonotype has a count of ten or more. Mismatch with germline at one junction end may stem from a read error. The rearrangement joins TRBV5-1 to TRBJ2-7, with D hard to call. This CDR3 region has 12 residues. CDR1 is SGHRS, CDR2 YFSETQ, per germline. The CDR3 DNA follows: TGCGCCAGCAGCGTTGGACGTGGTCAACAATTGTTC. Translated: CASSVGRGQQLF.

For this clonotype: Possible read error: a much larger clone is one base away. In DNA form, the CDR3 reads TGTGCCATCAGTGAGTCCTCCAATAAGCAGTTCTTC. It translates to CAISESSNKQFF. The chain couples TRBV10-3 to TRBJ2-1; no firm D call. The CDR3 spans 12 residues. The germline V gene encodes CDR1 ENHRY and CDR2 SYGVKD.

Only a few counts were recorded for this clonotype. The CDR3 spells CASSIQGWNTEAFF. For the CDR3, the DNA is TGTGCCAGCAGTATACAGGGGTGGAACACTGAAGCTTTCTTT. The chain couples TRBV12-3 or TRBV12-4 to TRBJ1-1; TRBD1 aligns across 7 bases. The CDR3 is 14 residues long. The V gene end was trimmed by 5 bases and the J gene end by 1 base; junction bases not matched to a gene: 4.

This clonotype was counted at least ten times. The rearrangement joins TRBV6-5 to TRBJ1-1; D gene ambiguous. The CDR3 has 16 amino acids. Between the trimmed V and J ends, which lost 4 bases and 0 bases, there was a span of 15 bases. Germline V lookup: CDR1 MNHEY, CDR2 SVGAGI. The CDR3: CASSSSYGFMNTEAFF. Here the CDR3 DNA reads TGTGCCAGCAGTTCCTCTTACGGGTTTATGAACACTGAAGCTTTCTTT.

The J gene is TRBJ2-7, the V gene TRBV28; tentative D call: TRBD2 (6 bases). V lost 7 bases and J lost 2, with 24 bases in between. Per germline, CDR1 MDHEN and CDR2 SYDVKM. There are 17 residues in the CDR3. The CDR3 nucleotides are TGTGCCAGCATTTACCGGGACTTCGTGCTGCGGGCCTACGAGCAGTACTTC. It translates to CASIYRDFVLRAYEQYF.

The chain uses TRBV6-5 and TRBJ1-2, with 9 bases identical to TRBD1. CDR1 and CDR2 (germline): MNHEY, SVGAGI. The CDR3 has 13 residues. J lost 5 bases, V lost 6 bases, and 4 bases had no gene match. The CDR3 DNA follows: TGTGCCAGCAGATACAGGGGGCTATATGGCTACACCTTC. This gives the protein CASRYRGLYGYTF.

This clonotype was seen many times. The chain carries TRBV6-5 and TRBJ2-3; D could derive from TRBD1 or TRBD2 (6 bases each). CDR3 length: 16 residues. Germline-derived CDR1 and CDR2 are MNHEY and SVGAGI. V lost 4 bases and J 2 bases, leaving 16 bases between the germline ends. Here the CDR3 reads CASSSLPGAHTDTQYF. CDR3 sequence (DNA): TGTGCCAGCAGTTCCCTTCCGGGGGCACACACAGATACGCAGTATTTT.

The table lists this clonotype with a few counts. The V and J genes are TRBV7-3 and TRBJ2-1, with D unresolved. The V end lost 5 bases, the J end lost 0 bases, and 11 bases lay between the germline ends. Germline V CDR1 and CDR2: SGHTA, FQGTGA. The length of the CDR3 is 15 residues. The CDR3, as DNA: TGTGCCAGCAGCCCACAATTAAGCTCCTACAATGAGCAGTTCTTC. It codes for CASSPQLSSYNEQFF.

The table lists this clonotype with a few counts. V is TRBV12-3 or TRBV12-4 and J is TRBJ2-5; D gene unclear. This CDR3 spans 14 amino acids. V dropped 2 bases and J dropped 1 base, with 8 bases sitting between them. CDR3 sequence reads: CASSLHSLQETQYF. The CDR3 coding sequence is TGTGCCAGCAGTTTACACAGCCTCCAAGAGACCCAGTACTTC.

The gene calls are TRBV28 and TRBJ2-5; D could derive from TRBD1 or TRBD2 (5 bases each). Germline V gives CDR1 MDHEN, CDR2 SYDVKM. Trimming pared 2 bases from V and 2 bases from J, leaving 9 bases between. CDR3 length: 14 amino acids. The CDR3 region is CASSLPGPQETQYF. In nucleotides, the CDR3 is TGTGCCAGCAGTTTACCGGGGCCTCAAGAGACCCAGTACTTC. Full variable domain (missing parts from reference TRBV28 and TRBJ2-5): DVKVTQSSRYLVKRTGEKVFLECVQDMDHENMFWYRQDPGLGLRLIYFSYDVKMKEKGDIPEGYSVSREKKERFSLILESASTNQTSMYLCASSLPGPQETQYFGPGTRLLVL.

The table lists this clonotype with many counts. The rearrangement uses TRBV28 and TRBJ2-3, with D uncertain. The germline V gene encodes CDR1 MDHEN and CDR2 SYDVKM. This CDR3 is 13 amino acids long. V lost 6 bases, J lost 1 base, and 8 bases lay in between. The CDR3 bases are TGTGCCAGCAGCCCGCCCGGCACAGATACGCAGTATTTT. It yields the protein CASSPPGTDTQYF. The whole variable domain, remainder taken from reference TRBV28 and TRBJ2-3, is DVKVTQSSRYLVKRTGEKVFLECVQDMDHENMFWYRQDPGLGLRLIYFSYDVKMKEKGDIPEGYSVSREKKERFSLILESASTNQTSMYLCASSPPGTDTQYFGPGTRLTVL.